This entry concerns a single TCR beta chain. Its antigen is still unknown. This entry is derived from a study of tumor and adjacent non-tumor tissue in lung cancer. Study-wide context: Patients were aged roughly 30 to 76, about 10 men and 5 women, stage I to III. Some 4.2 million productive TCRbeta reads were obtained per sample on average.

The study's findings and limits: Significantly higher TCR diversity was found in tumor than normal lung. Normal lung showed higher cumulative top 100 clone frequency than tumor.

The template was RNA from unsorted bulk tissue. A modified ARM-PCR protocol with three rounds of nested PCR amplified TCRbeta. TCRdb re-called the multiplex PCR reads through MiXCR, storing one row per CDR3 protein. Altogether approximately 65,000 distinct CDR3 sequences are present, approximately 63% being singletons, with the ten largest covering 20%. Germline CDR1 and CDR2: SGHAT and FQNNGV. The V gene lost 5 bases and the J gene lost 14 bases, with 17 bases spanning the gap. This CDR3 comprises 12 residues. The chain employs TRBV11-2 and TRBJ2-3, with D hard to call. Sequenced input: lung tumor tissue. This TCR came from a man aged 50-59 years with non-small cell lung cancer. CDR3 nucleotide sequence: TGTGCCAGCAGCCGGAACCGAGATATGCTGTATTTT. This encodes CASSRNRDMLYF.